Listed below are T cell receptor beta chains from one sample, sequenced in a study of vaccination and CD4 T cells after COVID-19. No antigen has been identified for these receptors. TCRdb re-analysed the PCR reads in MiXCR, keeping a single row per CDR3 protein. The table shows about 21,000 distinct CDR3 sequences, with about 44% occurring only once. The specimen was CD4+ T cells from blood, cultured in vitro, collected before SARS-CoV-2 vaccination. These receptor sequences come from a human donor who had recovered from COVID-19. CDR3s include the opening cysteine and the closing phenylalanine or tryptophan. The D gene is left open where the match is weak. Clone size appears in some rows only: once, few, many, or a class for an expanded clone.

- | - | TRBJ1-3 | TRBV7-2 | TGTGCCAGCAGCTTAGGGACTGGAAACACCATATATTTT | CASSLGTGNTIYF
- | - | TRBJ1-6 | TRBV6-1 | TGTGCCAGCAGTGAAATCGGGCAGGGCCATAATTCACCCCTCCACTTT | CASSEIGQGHNSPLHF
- | - | TRBJ1-5 | TRBV20-1 | TGCAGTGCTCCACTGGCAGGGAGCAATCAGCCCCAGCATTTT | CSAPLAGSNQPQHF
few | TRBD1 | TRBJ2-7 | TRBV6-2/TRBV6-3 | TGTGCCAGCAGTGGCCCCAGGGGGATGAGCTCCTACGAGCAGTACTTC | CASSGPRGMSSYEQYF
- | TRBD2 | TRBJ2-1 | TRBV6-1 | TGTGCCAGCAGTGATGCCTTAGCGGGGGGGCCTCGGAATGAGCAGTTCTTC | CASSDALAGGPRNEQFF
- | - | TRBJ2-7 | TRBV6-1 | TGTGCCAGCAGCGCCATCCCACGCTACGAGCAGTACTTC | CASSAIPRYEQYF
- | TRBD1 | TRBJ2-7 | TRBV27 | TGTGCCAGCAGTCAATTGGGACAGGGTAGCAACGAGCAGTACTTC | CASSQLGQGSNEQYF
- | - | TRBJ2-7 | TRBV11-3 | TGTGCCAGCGGATCCAGGGGGGTTTACGAGCAGTACTTC | CASGSRGVYEQYF
few | - | TRBJ1-1 | TRBV6-5 | TGTGCCAGCAGTTACTCCCGGGATCTAAACACTGAAGCTTTCTTT | CASSYSRDLNTEAFF
- | - | TRBJ2-5 | TRBV12-3/TRBV12-4 | TGTGCCAGCAGTGGGGGGTCGCAAGAGACCCAGTACTTC | CASSGGSQETQYF